This T cell receptor (beta chain) was recorded in a study of patients with pleural tuberculosis. TCRdb called the reads again in MiXCR, with one record for every CDR3 protein. The data hold just under 30,000 distinct CDR3 sequences, with under 20% observed a single time. This clonotype was recorded many times. The receptor was derived from a human donor with pleural tuberculosis. Sample: peripheral blood.

CDR3 nucleotide sequence: TGTGCCAGCAGAGGGGCTCCGACGCAGTATTTT. It translates to CASRGAPTQYF. The rearrangement joins TRBV2 to TRBJ2-3; D perhaps matches TRBD1 (5 bases). Germline-derived CDR1 and CDR2 are SNHLY and FYNNEI. CDR3 length equals 11 residues. Trimming pared 6 bases from V and 9 bases from J, leaving 10 bases between.